A selection of T cell receptor beta chains follows, all from one sample in a study of blood T cells in healthy people across ages. TCRdb recomputed calls from the 5' RACE reads with MiXCR, one row per CDR3 protein. The repertoire holds some 800,000 distinct CDR3 sequences, roughly 25% seen once, with under 4.5% in the top ten. These same data were also listed under a study on T cells of mothers and their children.

Sample: blood. The receptors derive from a boy between 10 and 17 years old in good health. CDR3s include the opening cysteine and the closing phenylalanine or tryptophan. The order of the fields is clone size, V gene, J gene, D gene, CDR3 protein, CDR3 DNA. A D gene is named only where the DNA matches it firmly. Not all rows give a size; the values are once, few, many and, for expanded clones, a class.

few,TRBV7-3,TRBJ2-5,.,CASSLTSWGEQETQYF,TGTGCCAGCAGCTTAACTTCCTGGGGGGAGCAAGAGACCCAGTACTTC
many,TRBV6-2/TRBV6-3,TRBJ2-1,TRBD1,CASSHGQGYNEQFF,TGTGCCAGCAGTCATGGACAGGGCTACAATGAGCAGTTCTTC
.,TRBV4-3,TRBJ2-7,.,CASSQGRQRTYEQYF,TGCGCCAGCAGCCAAGGCCGACAGAGAACCTACGAGCAGTACTTC
.,TRBV7-9,TRBJ2-1,TRBD2,CASSLGYGGGSYNEQFF,TGTGCCAGCAGCTTAGGGTATGGCGGGGGCTCCTACAATGAGCAGTTCTTC
few,TRBV29-1,TRBJ2-5,.,CSVSPGGEAQYF,TGCAGCGTTTCCCCAGGGGGGGAGGCCCAGTACTTC
.,TRBV4-1,TRBJ1-4,.,CASSQDGAAPEKLFF,TGCGCCAGCAGCCAAGATGGCGCGGCTCCCGAAAAACTGTTTTTT
.,TRBV13,TRBJ2-7,TRBD2,CASSRRSGGADEQYF,TGTGCCAGCAGCCGTCGTAGCGGGGGAGCCGACGAGCAGTACTTC
few,TRBV3-1,TRBJ2-7,TRBD2,CASTLAGGDYEQYF,TGTGCCAGCACTCTAGCGGGAGGGGACTACGAGCAGTACTTC
.,TRBV29-1,TRBJ2-1,.,CSVEYEQFF,TGCAGCGTTGAATATGAGCAGTTCTTC
.,TRBV7-3,TRBJ1-4,TRBD1,CASSSISPPGQVDEKLFF,TGTGCCAGCAGCTCGATTTCCCCACCGGGACAGGTGGATGAAAAACTGTTTTTT
few,TRBV28,TRBJ2-7,.,CASDQTGGAAGGPAEQYF,TGTGCCAGCGACCAAACAGGGGGCGCGGCGGGAGGGCCAGCCGAGCAGTACTTC
.,TRBV7-2,TRBJ2-3,TRBD2,CASSPSGRGSDTQYF,TGTGCCAGCAGTCCGAGCGGGAGGGGGTCAGATACGCAGTATTTT
.,TRBV12-3/TRBV12-4,TRBJ2-2,.,CARSLARSIGKLFF,TGTGCCCGCAGTTTAGCCAGATCTATAGGGAAGCTGTTTTTT
.,TRBV7-9,TRBJ1-2,.,CASSPLTGGGNGYTF,TGTGCCAGCAGCCCCCTCACGGGTGGGGGGAATGGCTACACCTTC
.,TRBV27,TRBJ1-1,.,CASRPALNTEAFF,TGTGCCAGCAGACCGGCCCTGAACACTGAAGCTTTCTTT
few,TRBV4-2,TRBJ2-7,TRBD2,CASSFHSPGLVGGAYEQYF,TGTGCCAGCAGCTTTCACTCTCCGGGACTAGTAGGGGGGGCCTACGAGCAGTACTTC
few,TRBV6-1,TRBJ2-1,.,CASSGRTSSSYNEQFF,TGTGCCAGCAGTGGGAGGACTTCGAGCTCCTACAATGAGCAGTTCTTC
few,TRBV11-2,TRBJ2-5,.,CASSALGAGTLQETQYF,TGTGCCAGCAGCGCTTTAGGGGCCGGGACCTTACAAGAGACCCAGTACTTC
few,TRBV4-2,TRBJ2-5,.,CASSTRAGETQYF,TGTGCCAGCAGCACACGGGCCGGAGAGACCCAGTACTTC
few,TRBV6-2/TRBV6-3,TRBJ2-2,.,CASSFTDTGELFF,TGTGCCAGCAGTTTTACGGACACCGGGGAGCTGTTTTTT
few,TRBV7-3,TRBJ1-3,.,CASSLTDGNTIYF,TGTGCCAGCAGCTTAACGGATGGAAACACCATATATTTT
few,TRBV12-3/TRBV12-4,TRBJ2-1,TRBD2,CASRKGLAGGRGLYNEQFF,TGTGCCAGCAGGAAGGGACTAGCGGGAGGAAGAGGTCTCTACAATGAGCAGTTCTTC
few,TRBV4-2,TRBJ2-1,.,CASSQGQDAGEQFF,TGTGCCAGCAGCCAAGGACAGGACGCCGGTGAGCAGTTCTTC
.,TRBV28,TRBJ2-6,.,CASSEIGGTGANVLTF,TGTGCCAGCAGCGAGATAGGAGGGACTGGGGCCAACGTCCTGACTTTC
.,TRBV4-1,TRBJ2-7,.,CASSQEGDSYEQYF,TGCGCCAGCAGCCAAGAGGGAGACTCCTACGAGCAGTACTTC
.,TRBV12-3/TRBV12-4,TRBJ2-7,TRBD2,CASGTSGQFYEQYF,TGTGCCAGCGGGACTAGCGGGCAATTCTACGAGCAGTACTTC
many,TRBV6-6,TRBJ1-4,.,CASSQPSGTTLNF,TGTGCCAGCAGTCAACCCTCCGGGACCACCCTGAACTTT
few,TRBV29-1,TRBJ2-1,.,CSAEFHRDNEQFF,TGCAGCGCAGAATTCCACAGGGACAATGAGCAGTTCTTC
few,TRBV20-1,TRBJ2-3,TRBD1,CSAPAPTGGTQYF,TGCAGTGCCCCGGCCCCGACAGGGGGCACGCAGTATTTT
.,TRBV20-1,TRBJ2-7,.,CSAIRGPSYEQYF,TGCAGTGCTATAAGGGGACCAAGCTACGAGCAGTACTTC
few,TRBV12-3/TRBV12-4,TRBJ2-1,TRBD1,CASSLLPGQGNNEQFF,TGTGCCAGCAGTTTACTGCCGGGACAGGGAAACAATGAGCAGTTCTTC
few,TRBV20-1,TRBJ2-1,.,CSARGQSSYNEQFF,TGCAGTGCTAGAGGCCAGAGCTCCTACAATGAGCAGTTCTTC
.,TRBV20-1,TRBJ1-3,.,CSARNPGVGNTIYF,TGCAGTGCTAGAAATCCGGGGGTCGGAAACACCATATATTTT
.,TRBV7-2,TRBJ2-4,TRBD1,CASSRGRDSPIQYF,TGTGCCAGCAGCAGAGGAAGGGACAGTCCCATTCAGTACTTC
few,TRBV6-6,TRBJ2-7,.,CASSYQGTDEQYF,TGTGCCAGCAGTTACCAGGGAACTGACGAGCAGTACTTC
.,TRBV29-1,TRBJ2-3,.,CSVEGGRSGTDTRYF,TGCAGCGTTGAGGGCGGCAGGAGCGGCACAGATACGCGGTATTTT